A single sample is the source of the 23 T cell receptor beta chains below, sequenced in a study of shared clonotypes between healthy human individuals. Generated by immunoSEQ multiplex PCR, the TCRdb table keeps only in-frame clones and is missing some. The sample consists of about 2,500,000 clones, around nine tenths of them appearing once. Material for sequencing was naive CD4+ T cells sorted from blood. Subset meaning: CD45RA+ positively selected. These receptors originate from a man aged 18 to 29 in good health.

V gene TRBV11-3 combines with J gene TRBJ2-1; D unclear. Trimming left V 3 bases short and J 1 base short, with 10 bases between. The CDR3 is made up of 15 amino acids. Germline lookup yields CDR1 SGHNT and CDR2 YENEEA. This CDR3 reads CASSFGISSYNEQFF. The CDR3 DNA is TGTGCCAGCAGCTTTGGGATTAGTTCCTACAATGAGCAGTTCTTC.

The chain carries TRBV28 and TRBJ1-2; 8 positions agree with TRBD1. After removal of 5 bases from V and 8 bases from J, the junction contained 7 bases not matched to a gene. Per germline, CDR1 MDHEN and CDR2 SYDVKM. This CDR3 is built from 13 residues. CDR3 sequence: CASSTGQGWGYTF. CDR3 DNA: TGTGCCAGCAGTACCGGACAGGGATGGGGCTACACCTTC.

CDR3 nucleotides: TGTGCCAGCAGTGACCGCCGTGCTCAGCCCCAGCATTTT. Amino acids: CASSDRRAQPQHF. The V call is TRBV6-1, the J call TRBJ1-5; the D is unclear. Trimming pared 3 bases from V and 6 bases from J, leaving 9 bases between. The CDR3 is 13 amino acids. Germline V gene lookup returns CDR1 MNHNS and CDR2 SASEGT.

V gene TRBV6-5 combines with J gene TRBJ2-7; TRBD1 matches 9 bases. In germline, CDR1 is MNHEY, CDR2 SVGAGI. The CDR3 runs to 14 residues. Trimming removed 6 bases from V and 5 bases from J; junction bases left unmatched: 8. The CDR3 region has the DNA TGTGCCAGCAGAGGGACAGGGCGCGGGAACGAGCAGTACTTC. This gives the protein CASRGTGRGNEQYF.

As to this clone: The sample contains more than one DNA sequence encoding this CDR3. The chain uses TRBV5-4 and TRBJ1-2, with D perhaps TRBD1 (5 bases). This CDR3 is built from 13 residues. Germline V CDR1 and CDR2: SGHNT, YYREEE (reference sequence). Trimming shortened V by 4 bases and J by 5 bases, and 12 bases separated the two germline ends. CDR3 nucleotides: TGTGCCAGCAGCCCCGACAGACTTTATGGCTACACCTTC. This gives the protein CASSPDRLYGYTF.

V is TRBV5-1 and J is TRBJ2-1, with D perhaps matching TRBD1 (6 bases). Germline CDR1 reads SGHRS; CDR2 reads YFSETQ. Trimming left V 3 bases short and J 8 bases short, with 18 bases between. The length of the CDR3 is 15 residues. The CDR3: CASSWDKSYSDEQFF. CDR3 in DNA: TGCGCCAGCAGCTGGGACAAGTCTTATTCGGATGAGCAGTTCTTC.

J is TRBJ2-5 and V is TRBV19, with 7 bases lining up with TRBD2. Trimming removed 4 bases from V and 2 bases from J; junction bases left unmatched: 7. The CDR3 covers 15 residues. CDR1 is LNHDA, CDR2 SQIVND, per germline (reference sequence). CDR3 in DNA: TGTGCCAGTAGTAAGGCGGGAGTGGGTCAAGAGACCCAGTACTTC. Amino acid sequence: CASSKAGVGQETQYF.

The rearrangement uses TRBV4-1 and TRBJ1-2; maybe TRBD1 (6 bases). Per the germline V gene, CDR1 is MGHRA and CDR2 is YSYEKL. This CDR3 is built from 15 residues. V dropped 5 bases and J dropped 6 bases, with 19 bases sitting between them. The CDR3 nucleotides read TGCGCCAGCAGCACTCCTATAGGGGGAGCCCATGGCTACACCTTC. This translates into CASSTPIGGAHGYTF.

As for this clone: Within the sample, other DNA sequences also encode this same CDR3. V is TRBV9 and J is TRBJ2-1; 13 nucleotides align to TRBD2. The germline V gene has CDR1 SGDLS and CDR2 YYNGEE. The CDR3 sequence is 18 residues long. J was trimmed by 0 bases and V by 2 bases; bases with no gene match: 5. The CDR3 DNA sequence: TGTGCCAGCAGCGTCGGACTAGCGGGGGTTCCCTCCTACAATGAGCAGTTCTTC. Protein sequence: CASSVGLAGVPSYNEQFF. The full variable domain, completed using reference TRBV9 and TRBJ2-1, is DSGVTQTPKHLITATGQRVTLRCSPRSGDLSVYWYQQSLDQGLQFLIQYYNGEERAKGNILERFSAQQFPDLHSELNLSSLELGDSALYFCASSVGLAGVPSYNEQFFGPGTRLTVL.

This sequence joins TRBV30 and TRBJ2-1; 8 bases map to TRBD1. V was clipped by 4 bases and J by 3 bases; unmatched bases: 2. Looked up from germline, CDR1 is GTSNPN and CDR2 is SVGIG (reference sequence). CDR3 length: 13 residues. The CDR3 nucleotides are TGTGCCTGGACAGGGGGCTTCTACAATGAGCAGTTCTTC. Its protein product is CAWTGGFYNEQFF.

The V gene is TRBV5-4, the J gene TRBJ2-2; 13 bases align to TRBD2. The CDR3 runs to 16 residues. V lost 0 bases to trimming and J lost 9 bases; unmatched junction nucleotides: 5. Germline CDR1 reads SGHNT; CDR2 reads YYREEE (reference sequence). The CDR3, as DNA: TGTGCCAGCAGCTTGGCCGGGACTAGCGGGATCAGGGAGCTGTTTTTT. This translates into CASSLAGTSGIRELFF. Together with reference TRBV5-4 and TRBJ2-2, the CDR3 gives the full variable domain: ETGVTQSPTHLIKTRGQQVTLRCSSQSGHNTVSWYQQALGQGPQFIFQYYREEENGRGNFPPRFSGLQFPNYSSELNVNALELDDSALYLCASSLAGTSGIRELFFGEGSRLTVL.

The chain combines TRBV29-1 with TRBJ2-5; 7 bases align to TRBD1. V was pared by 0 bases and J by 6 bases, with 10 bases of the junction left unmatched. Germline-derived CDR1 and CDR2 are SQVTM and ANQGSEA. CDR3 size: 15 residues. The chain's CDR3 is CSVEDWRQGEKTQYF. In DNA, the CDR3 is TGCAGCGTTGAAGATTGGCGACAGGGTGAGAAGACCCAGTACTTC.

The J gene is TRBJ1-1, the V gene TRBV6-6; D gene uncertain. This CDR3 comprises 12 residues. With 0 bases removed from V and 5 bases from J, the gap between germline ends came to 4 bases. Germline V gene data show CDR1 as MNHNY and CDR2 as SVGAGI (reference sequence). The chain's CDR3 is CASSYSITEAFF. In DNA form, the CDR3 reads TGTGCCAGCAGTTACTCGATTACTGAAGCTTTCTTT.

As to this clone: The same CDR3 arises from other DNA sequences in this sample as well. The CDR3 DNA is TGCGCCAGCAGCTCCCAGGGGTACGAGCAGTACTTC. Protein: CASSSQGYEQYF. V usage is TRBV5-1 and J usage is TRBJ2-7; weak D call: TRBD1 (6 bases). This CDR3 contains 12 residues. CDR1 and CDR2 (germline): SGHRS, YFSETQ. Trimming stripped 3 bases from V and 4 bases from J, with 8 bases between.

The J gene is TRBJ1-4, the V gene TRBV6-6, with D perhaps matching TRBD1 (6 bases). The CDR3 runs 15 residues. Looked up from germline, CDR1 is MNHNY and CDR2 is SVGAGI (reference sequence). The ends were cut back, 0 bases at V and 11 bases at J, with 16 bases in the middle. Here the CDR3 reads CASSYSGGGLDKLFF. In DNA, the CDR3 is TGTGCCAGCAGTTACTCTGGGGGCGGGTTGGATAAACTGTTTTTT.

The genes are TRBV11-1 and TRBJ1-1; 8 bases match TRBD1. The CDR3 loop spans 16 amino acids. The germline V gene encodes CDR1 SGHAT and CDR2 FQDESV (reference sequence). V lost 1 base and J lost 5; bases outside the gene matches: 9. CDR3 protein: CASSLDRDRSTTEAFF. The DNA for the CDR3 is TGTGCCAGCAGCTTAGATCGGGACAGGAGCACTACTGAAGCTTTCTTT.

This CDR3 reads CASSPGGRNTEAFF. As DNA, the CDR3 is TGTGCCAGTAGTCCCGGGGGGAGGAACACTGAAGCTTTCTTT. The chain uses TRBV19 and TRBJ1-1, with D possibly matching TRBD1 (5 bases). The germline CDR1 and CDR2 sequences are LNHDA and SQIVND (reference sequence). The CDR3 totals 14 residues. Trimming took 5 bases from V and 1 from J, leaving 11 bases between them.

The CDR3 DNA reads TGTGCTAGTGGGTCCGAGGGGAAGGGTTCACTTACGAACACCGGGGAGCTGTTTTTT. Translated, it gives CASGSEGKGSLTNTGELFF. This chain connects TRBV12-5 to TRBJ2-2; D is perhaps TRBD1 or TRBD2 (5 bases each). This CDR3 comprises 19 residues. V lost 6 bases to trimming and J lost 0 bases, with 23 bases between them. Germline-derived CDR1 and CDR2 are LGHNT and FRNRAP.

The genes are TRBV2 and TRBJ1-1, with D unclear. The CDR3 length is 14 residues. V was clipped by 5 bases and J by 1 base, with 11 bases between them. Per germline, CDR1 SNHLY and CDR2 FYNNEI. CDR3 DNA sequence: TGTGCCAGCAGTCAAGTGGGCCCGAACACTGAAGCTTTCTTT. It codes for CASSQVGPNTEAFF.

This chain uses TRBV27 with TRBJ2-1, with 8 positions matching TRBD2. The CDR3 is 14 residues long. The ends lost 6 bases at V and 9 bases at J; junction bases unmatched: 10. Germline CDR1 is MNHEY and CDR2 is SMNVEV (reference sequence). The CDR3 is CASRGLGGVAEQFF. The CDR3 region has the DNA TGTGCCAGCAGGGGACTAGGAGGGGTCGCTGAGCAGTTCTTC.

This chain links TRBV15 with TRBJ2-5; TRBD2 might be the D (6 bases). The J call may be in error: the DNA end matches TRBJ2-7 better. Germline CDR1 is LNHNV and CDR2 is YYDKDF (reference sequence). This CDR3 has 13 residues. The CDR3 nucleotides read TGTGCCACCAGCAGAGATCCGGGGGACGAGCAGTACTTC. This codes for CATSRDPGDEQYF.

The genes are TRBV6-5 and TRBJ2-1, with 13 bases fitting TRBD2. The CDR3 extends over 15 amino acids. Germline V gives CDR1 MNHEY, CDR2 SVGAGI. Trimming at V came to 6 bases and at J to 5 bases, leaving 4 bases not matched to a gene. The chain's CDR3 is CASRLAGGSHNEQFF. CDR3 bases: TGTGCCAGCAGACTAGCGGGAGGGTCTCACAATGAGCAGTTCTTC.

The chain uses TRBV10-3 and TRBJ2-3; D gene unclear. V was trimmed by 6 bases and J by 0 bases, leaving 13 bases between them. In germline, CDR1 is ENHRY, CDR2 SYGVKD. CDR3 length equals 15 residues. The CDR3 spells CAIRARQSSTDTQYF. The CDR3 DNA is TGTGCCATCAGAGCGAGACAATCTAGCACAGATACGCAGTATTTT.